The clone carrying this T cell receptor (beta chain) showed up just a few times. Its antigen is still unknown. The junction and the germline gene differ at one end; a read error may be behind it. It was RNA transcripts that yielded the amplified TCR beta CDR3 regions. The study used the HTBI primer set for a first-round RT-PCR of the TCR CDR3. A single record per CDR3 protein comes from TCRdb applying MiXCR to the multiplex PCR reads. This table holds 600,000 to 650,000 distinct CDR3 sequences, roughly 20% found once. This entry comes from a study of T cells in Graves' hyperthyroidism and ophthalmopathy. Points from the study as a whole: Most thyroid clonotypes with frequency above 0.001 were detected in blood.

The CDR3 extends over 15 amino acids. Germline V gene data show CDR1 as SGHTA and CDR2 as FQGNSA. V gene TRBV7-2 combines with J gene TRBJ2-5; 10 nucleotides line up with TRBD2. The sequenced material came from blood. This TCR was sampled from a man aged 25-45 years with Graves' ophthalmopathy. The CDR3 DNA sequence: TGTGCCAGCAGCTTAGGGCTAGCGGGAGCCGAGACCCAGCACTTC. Translating gives CASSLGLAGAETQHF.